The next 7 T cell receptor beta chains were all read from a single sample in a study of blood T cell repertoires in COVID-19. This table comes from immunoSEQ multiplex PCR, and its TCRdb copy is limited to in-frame clones, with some not included. This table holds 120,000 or so clones, approximately 81% found once. Source material: peripheral blood. Source of these receptors: a woman aged 45-65 years with acute or convalescent COVID-19.

Concerning this clone: Distinct nucleotide sequences in the sample also encode this CDR3. V and J are TRBV30 and TRBJ1-1; D is undetermined. V gave up 0 bases and J gave up 0 bases, with 5 bases separating them. The germline V gene encodes CDR1 GTSNPN and CDR2 SVGIG (reference sequence). CDR3 length: 13 residues. CDR3 sequence reads: CAWSVQLNTEAFF. CDR3 sequence (DNA): TGTGCCTGGAGTGTACAGCTGAACACTGAAGCTTTCTTT.

CDR3 nucleotide sequence: TGTGCCAGCAGTTGGACTAGGGGAAACTATGGCTACACCTTC. It encodes CASSWTRGNYGYTF. This rearrangement joins TRBV6-5 to TRBJ1-2, with TRBD1 as a possible D gene (5 bases). The V and J ends lost 4 bases and 2 bases respectively, with 11 bases between them. The CDR3 is 14 amino acids. Per germline, CDR1 MNHEY and CDR2 SVGAGI.

This rearrangement joins TRBV18 to TRBJ1-4; no clear D. The V gene lost 2 bases and the J gene lost 5 bases, with 12 bases spanning the gap. The CDR3 length is 15 residues. Per germline, CDR1 KGHSH and CDR2 LQKENI. This chain's CDR3 is CASSPETGRNEKLFF. CDR3 DNA: TGTGCCAGCTCACCAGAGACTGGTAGAAATGAAAAACTGTTTTTT.

The J gene is TRBJ1-6, the V gene TRBV30; D is possibly TRBD1 (6 bases). The CDR3 has 14 amino acids. Germline V lookup: CDR1 GTSNPN, CDR2 SVGIG (reference sequence). Deletions cut 5 bases from V and 6 bases from J, with 14 bases between. CDR3 region: CAWSDRGFNSPLHF. The CDR3 DNA reads TGTGCCTGGTCGGACAGAGGTTTTAATTCACCCCTCCACTTT.

Remarks on this clone: Other DNA sequences in the sample encode the same CDR3. V usage is TRBV27 and J usage is TRBJ2-7; 8 bases match TRBD2. CDR1 and CDR2 from the germline V gene are MNHEY and SMNVEV (reference sequence). V lost 6 bases to trimming and J lost 0 bases; unmatched junction nucleotides: 7. The CDR3 is 15 amino acids. CDR3 coding DNA: TGTGCCAGCAGCCGGACTAGCCAAAGCTCCTACGAGCAGTACTTC. It encodes CASSRTSQSSYEQYF.

This chain links TRBV14 with TRBJ2-5, with D perhaps matching TRBD1 (6 bases). The CDR3 spans 14 residues. Germline V gives CDR1 SGHDN, CDR2 FVKESK. Trimming removed 4 bases from V and 6 bases from J, with 15 bases in between. The CDR3 nucleotides are TGTGCCAGCAGCCGAAACCAGGGGATTCAGACCCAGTACTTC. Translating gives CASSRNQGIQTQYF.

The chain carries TRBV11-1 and TRBJ2-1; D uncertain. Germline values: CDR1 SGHAT, CDR2 FQDESV (reference sequence). This CDR3 has 15 residues. The V gene lost 3 bases and the J gene lost 6 bases, with 15 bases spanning the gap. The CDR3 DNA reads as TGTGCCAGCAGCTTCCAGACTCGGGTCGTCAATGAGCAGTTCTTC. It yields the protein CASSFQTRVVNEQFF.